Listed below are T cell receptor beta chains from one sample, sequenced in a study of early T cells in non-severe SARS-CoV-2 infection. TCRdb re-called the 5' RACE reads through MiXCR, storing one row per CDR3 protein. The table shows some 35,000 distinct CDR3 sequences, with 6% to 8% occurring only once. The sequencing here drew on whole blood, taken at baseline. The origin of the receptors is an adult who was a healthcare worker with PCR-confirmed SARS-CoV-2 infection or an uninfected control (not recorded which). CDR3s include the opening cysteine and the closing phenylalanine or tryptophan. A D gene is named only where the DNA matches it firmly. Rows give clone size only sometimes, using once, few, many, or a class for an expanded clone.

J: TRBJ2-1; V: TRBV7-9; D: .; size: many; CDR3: CASSRGVSSYNEQFF
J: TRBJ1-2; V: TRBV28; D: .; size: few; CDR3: CASSLMGTNGYTF
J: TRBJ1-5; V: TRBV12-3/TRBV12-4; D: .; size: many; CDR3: CASSSRNQPQHF
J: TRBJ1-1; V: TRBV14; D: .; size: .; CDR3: CASSVYTSGTEAFF
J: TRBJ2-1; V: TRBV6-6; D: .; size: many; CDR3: CASSFTSLAYNEQFF
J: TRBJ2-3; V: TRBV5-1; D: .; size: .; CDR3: CASSLFSRITDTQYF
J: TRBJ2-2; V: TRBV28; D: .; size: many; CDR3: CASSPNTPGTGELFF
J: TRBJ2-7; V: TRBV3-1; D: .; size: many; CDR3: CASREGSQDTYEQYF
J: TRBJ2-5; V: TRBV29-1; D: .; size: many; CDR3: CSGVGNQETQYF
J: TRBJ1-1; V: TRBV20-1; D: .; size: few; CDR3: CSQPGGGMNTEAFF
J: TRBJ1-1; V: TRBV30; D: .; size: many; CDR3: CAWSVRSSEAFF
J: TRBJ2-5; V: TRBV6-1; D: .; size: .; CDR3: CASSELSGQKETQYF
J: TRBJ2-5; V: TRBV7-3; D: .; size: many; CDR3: CASSLTLLDQETQYF
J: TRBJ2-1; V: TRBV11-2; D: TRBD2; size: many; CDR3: CASRSISLREIVRNEQFF
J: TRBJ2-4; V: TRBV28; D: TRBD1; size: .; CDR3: CASRDRGQRKDIQYF
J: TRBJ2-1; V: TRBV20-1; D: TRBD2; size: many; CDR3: CSAPVSGRSFYNEQFF
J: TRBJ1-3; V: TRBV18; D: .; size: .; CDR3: CASSPGGPGNTIYF
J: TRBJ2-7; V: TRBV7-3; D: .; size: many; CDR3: CASSLTGDFSYEQYF
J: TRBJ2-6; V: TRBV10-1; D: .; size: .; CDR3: CASSESGASGANVLTF
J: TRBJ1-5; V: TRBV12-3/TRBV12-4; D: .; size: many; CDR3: CASRGDNTNQPQHF
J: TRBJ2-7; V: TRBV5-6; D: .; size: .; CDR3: CASRLELGKYEQYF
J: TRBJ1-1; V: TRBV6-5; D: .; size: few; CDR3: CASSYSQGNTEAFF
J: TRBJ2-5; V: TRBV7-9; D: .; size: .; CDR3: CASSLVKETQYF
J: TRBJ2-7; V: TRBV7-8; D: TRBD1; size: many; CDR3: CASSPGQGPSYEQYF
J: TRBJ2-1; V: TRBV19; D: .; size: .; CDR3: CASRRDFSSSYNEQFF
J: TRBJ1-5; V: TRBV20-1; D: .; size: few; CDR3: CSARPLDPQPQHF
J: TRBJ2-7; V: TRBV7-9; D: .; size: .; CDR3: CASSLAPPPSEQYF
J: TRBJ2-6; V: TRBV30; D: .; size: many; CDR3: CAWGPYSGANVLTF
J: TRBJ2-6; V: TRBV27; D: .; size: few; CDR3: CASSSRTAHLSGANVLTF
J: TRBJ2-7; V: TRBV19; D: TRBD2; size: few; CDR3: CASSTAGAGEQYF
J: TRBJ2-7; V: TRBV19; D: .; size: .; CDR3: CASSIQALSSYEQYF
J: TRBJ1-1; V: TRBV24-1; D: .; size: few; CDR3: CATSDVTDTEAFF
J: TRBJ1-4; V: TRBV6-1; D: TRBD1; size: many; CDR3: CASNRDRDGKKLFF
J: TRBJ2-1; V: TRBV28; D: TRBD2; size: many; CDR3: CASSLFGLAGVVEQFF
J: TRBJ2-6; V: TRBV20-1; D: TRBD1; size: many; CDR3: CSARVRDRDAGANVLTF
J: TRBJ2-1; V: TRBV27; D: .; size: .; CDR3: CASSPRTAASYNEQFF
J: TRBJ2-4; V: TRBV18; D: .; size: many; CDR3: CASSPTWGNIQYF
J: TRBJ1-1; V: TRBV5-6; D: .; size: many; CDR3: CASSFRVAYTEAFF
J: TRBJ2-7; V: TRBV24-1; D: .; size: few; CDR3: CATSDRGYEQYF
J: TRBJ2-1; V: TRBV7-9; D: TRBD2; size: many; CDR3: CASSFSLAGDEQFF
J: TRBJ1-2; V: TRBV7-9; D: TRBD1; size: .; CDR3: CASSSRTTGEDGYTF
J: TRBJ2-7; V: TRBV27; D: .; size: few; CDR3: CASSLILTKAGGQYF
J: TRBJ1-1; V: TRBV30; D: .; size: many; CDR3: CAWSPGNTEAFF
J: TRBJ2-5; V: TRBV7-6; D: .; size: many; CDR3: CASSPTGSQETQYF
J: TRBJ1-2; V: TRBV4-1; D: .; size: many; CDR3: CASSQNEGEIGYGYTF
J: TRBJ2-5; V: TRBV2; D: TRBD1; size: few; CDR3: CASSRDRDQETQYF
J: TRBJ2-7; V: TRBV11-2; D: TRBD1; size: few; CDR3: CASSLVGTGLYEQYF
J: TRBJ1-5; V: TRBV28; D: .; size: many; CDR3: CASSFSRDNQPQHF
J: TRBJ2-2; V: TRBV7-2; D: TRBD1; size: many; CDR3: CASSLWTGKNTGELFF
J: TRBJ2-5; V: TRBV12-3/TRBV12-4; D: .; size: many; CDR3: CASSLFFGDAAGETQYF
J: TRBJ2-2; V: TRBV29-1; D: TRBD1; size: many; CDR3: CSVVNRGWSGELFF
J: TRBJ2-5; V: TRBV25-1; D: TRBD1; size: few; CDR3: CASSELTRTGWETQYF
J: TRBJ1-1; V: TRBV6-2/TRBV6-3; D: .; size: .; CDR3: CASSYSRRTEAFF
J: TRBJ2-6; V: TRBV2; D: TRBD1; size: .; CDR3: CASSATGVTFSGANVLTF
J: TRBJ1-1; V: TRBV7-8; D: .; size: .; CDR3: CASSLDRVNTEAFF